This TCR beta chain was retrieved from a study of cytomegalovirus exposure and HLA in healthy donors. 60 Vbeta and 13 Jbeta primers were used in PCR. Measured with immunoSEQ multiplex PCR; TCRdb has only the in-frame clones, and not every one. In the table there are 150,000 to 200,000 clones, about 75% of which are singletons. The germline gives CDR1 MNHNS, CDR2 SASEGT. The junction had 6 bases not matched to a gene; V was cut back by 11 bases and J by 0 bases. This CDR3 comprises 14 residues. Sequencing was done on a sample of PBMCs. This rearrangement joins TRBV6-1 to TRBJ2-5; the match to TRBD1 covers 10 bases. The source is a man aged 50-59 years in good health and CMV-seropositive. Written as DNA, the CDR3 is TGTGCCGGGAGACAGGGGGCGTACCAAGAGACCCAGTACTTC. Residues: CAGRQGAYQETQYF.